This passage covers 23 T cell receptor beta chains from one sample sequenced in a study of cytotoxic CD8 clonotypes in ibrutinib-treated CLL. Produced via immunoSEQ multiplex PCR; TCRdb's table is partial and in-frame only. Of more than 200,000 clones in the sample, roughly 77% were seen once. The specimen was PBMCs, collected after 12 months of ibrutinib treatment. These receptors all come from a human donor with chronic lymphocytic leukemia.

CDR3 in DNA: TGTGCCAGCACACTCGACATGGTCACTGAAGCTTTCTTT. Translating it yields CASTLDMVTEAFF. The V call is TRBV28, the J call TRBJ1-1; D unresolved. V lost 7 bases to trimming and J lost 4 bases, with 13 bases between them. CDR3 length: 13 amino acids. The germline V gene encodes CDR1 MDHEN and CDR2 SYDVKM.

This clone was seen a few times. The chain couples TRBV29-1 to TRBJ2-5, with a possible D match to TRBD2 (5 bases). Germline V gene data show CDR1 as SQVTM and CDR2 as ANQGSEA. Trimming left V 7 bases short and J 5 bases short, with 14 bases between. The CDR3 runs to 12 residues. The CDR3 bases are TGCAGCGCCTGGGTCCGCGGGGAGACCCAGTACTTC. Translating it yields CSAWVRGETQYF. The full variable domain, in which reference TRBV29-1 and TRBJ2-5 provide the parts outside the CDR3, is SAVISQKPSRDICQRGTSLTIQCQVDSQVTMMFWYRQQPGQSLTLIATANQGSEATYESGFVIDKFPISRPNLTFSTLTVSNMSPEDSSIYLCSAWVRGETQYFGPGTRLLVL.

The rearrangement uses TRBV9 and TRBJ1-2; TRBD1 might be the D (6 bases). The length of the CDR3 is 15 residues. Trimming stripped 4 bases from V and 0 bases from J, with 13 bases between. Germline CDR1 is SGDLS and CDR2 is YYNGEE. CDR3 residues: CASSRRQESNYGYTF. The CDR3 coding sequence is TGTGCCAGCAGCCGAAGACAGGAATCTAACTATGGCTACACCTTC.

CDR3 DNA: TGCGCCAGCACCCGGACTAGCGGGACCCTGGAGCAGTTCTTC. This sequence encodes CASTRTSGTLEQFF. V is TRBV5-1 and J is TRBJ2-1, with TRBD2 identical over 12 bases. The V segment lost 6 bases and the J segment 10 bases; nucleotides outside the gene matches: 8. Germline V gene lookup returns CDR1 SGHRS and CDR2 YFSETQ. The CDR3 consists of 14 residues.

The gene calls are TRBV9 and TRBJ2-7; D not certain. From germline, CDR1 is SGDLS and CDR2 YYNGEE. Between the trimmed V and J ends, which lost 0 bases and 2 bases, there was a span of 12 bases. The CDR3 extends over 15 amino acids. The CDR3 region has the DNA TGTGCCAGCAGCGTAGAAGAAGGCCGAACCTACGAGCAGTACTTC. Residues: CASSVEEGRTYEQYF.

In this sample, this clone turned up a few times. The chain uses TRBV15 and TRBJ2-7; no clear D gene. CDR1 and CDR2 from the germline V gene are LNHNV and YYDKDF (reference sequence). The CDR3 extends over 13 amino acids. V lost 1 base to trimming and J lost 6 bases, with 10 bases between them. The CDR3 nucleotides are TGTGCCACCAGCAGAGCCGTCCGCAGCGAGCAGTACTTC. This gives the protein CATSRAVRSEQYF.

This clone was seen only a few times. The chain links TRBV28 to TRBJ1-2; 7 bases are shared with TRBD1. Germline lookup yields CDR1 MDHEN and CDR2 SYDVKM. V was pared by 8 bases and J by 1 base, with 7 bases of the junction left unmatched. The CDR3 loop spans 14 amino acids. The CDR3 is CASFPGQINYGYTF. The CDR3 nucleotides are TGTGCCAGCTTCCCGGGACAGATTAACTATGGCTACACCTTC.

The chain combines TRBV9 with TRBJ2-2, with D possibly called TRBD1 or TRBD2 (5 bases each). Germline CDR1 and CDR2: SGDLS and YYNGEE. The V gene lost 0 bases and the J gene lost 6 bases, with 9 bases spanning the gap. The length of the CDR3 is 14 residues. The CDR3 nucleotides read TGTGCCAGCAGCGTAGTCATGGGGGCCGGGGAGCTGTTTTTT. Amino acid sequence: CASSVVMGAGELFF.

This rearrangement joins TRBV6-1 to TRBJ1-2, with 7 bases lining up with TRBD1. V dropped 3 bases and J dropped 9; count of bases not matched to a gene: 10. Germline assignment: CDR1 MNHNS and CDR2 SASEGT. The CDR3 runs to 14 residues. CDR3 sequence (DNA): TGTGCCAGCAGTGACCAGACAGGGATTTCTAGCTACACCTTC. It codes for CASSDQTGISSYTF.

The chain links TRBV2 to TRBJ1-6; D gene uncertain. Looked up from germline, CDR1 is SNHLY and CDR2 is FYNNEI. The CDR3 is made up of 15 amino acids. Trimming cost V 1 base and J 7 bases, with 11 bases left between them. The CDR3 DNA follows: TGTGCCAGCAGTGAAGACGGGGTGTTGAATTCACCCCTCCACTTT. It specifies CASSEDGVLNSPLHF.

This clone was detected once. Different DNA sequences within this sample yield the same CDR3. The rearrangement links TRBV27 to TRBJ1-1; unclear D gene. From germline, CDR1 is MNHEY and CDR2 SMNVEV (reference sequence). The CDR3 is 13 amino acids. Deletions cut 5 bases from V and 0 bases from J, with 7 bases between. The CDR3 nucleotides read TGTGCCAGCAGTCGGGCGGTGAACACTGAAGCTTTCTTT. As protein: CASSRAVNTEAFF.

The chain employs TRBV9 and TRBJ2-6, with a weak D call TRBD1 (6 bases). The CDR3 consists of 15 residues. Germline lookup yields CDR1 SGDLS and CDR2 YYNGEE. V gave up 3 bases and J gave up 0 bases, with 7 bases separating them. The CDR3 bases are TGTGCCAGCAGCGCACAGGGCTCTGGGGCCAACGTCCTGACTTTC. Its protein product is CASSAQGSGANVLTF.

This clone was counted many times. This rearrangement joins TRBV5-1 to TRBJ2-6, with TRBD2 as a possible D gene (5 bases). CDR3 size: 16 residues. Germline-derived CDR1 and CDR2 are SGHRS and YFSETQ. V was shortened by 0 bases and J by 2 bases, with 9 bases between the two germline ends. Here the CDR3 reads CASSLGSAPGANVLTF. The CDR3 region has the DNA TGCGCCAGCAGCTTGGGTAGCGCTCCTGGGGCCAACGTCCTGACTTTC.

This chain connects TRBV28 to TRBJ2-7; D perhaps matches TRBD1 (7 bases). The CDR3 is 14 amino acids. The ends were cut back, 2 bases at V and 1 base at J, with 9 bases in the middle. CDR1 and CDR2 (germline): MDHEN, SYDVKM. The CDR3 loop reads CASSLAGGSYEQYF. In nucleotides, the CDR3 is TGTGCCAGCAGTTTAGCAGGGGGGTCCTACGAGCAGTACTTC.

This CDR3 reads CSAPRGNEQFF. For the CDR3, the DNA is TGCAGTGCTCCGAGGGGCAATGAGCAGTTCTTC. The J gene is TRBJ2-1, the V gene TRBV20-1; D tentatively reads TRBD1 or TRBD2 (5 bases each). CDR3 length: 11 residues. V dropped 5 bases and J dropped 6 bases, with 8 bases sitting between them. Germline V gives CDR1 DFQATT, CDR2 SNEGSKA (reference sequence).

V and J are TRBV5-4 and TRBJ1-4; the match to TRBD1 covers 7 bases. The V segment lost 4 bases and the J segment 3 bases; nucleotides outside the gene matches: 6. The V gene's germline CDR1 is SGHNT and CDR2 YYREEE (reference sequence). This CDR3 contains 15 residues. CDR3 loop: CASSVKDRPNEKLFF. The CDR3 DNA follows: TGTGCCAGCAGCGTGAAGGACAGGCCTAATGAAAAACTGTTTTTT.

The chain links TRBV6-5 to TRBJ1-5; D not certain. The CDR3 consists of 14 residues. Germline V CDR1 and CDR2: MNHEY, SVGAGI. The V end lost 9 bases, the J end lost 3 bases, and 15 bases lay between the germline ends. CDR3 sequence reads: CASQPGLYNQPQHF. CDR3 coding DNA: TGTGCCAGTCAGCCGGGGTTATACAATCAGCCCCAGCATTTT.

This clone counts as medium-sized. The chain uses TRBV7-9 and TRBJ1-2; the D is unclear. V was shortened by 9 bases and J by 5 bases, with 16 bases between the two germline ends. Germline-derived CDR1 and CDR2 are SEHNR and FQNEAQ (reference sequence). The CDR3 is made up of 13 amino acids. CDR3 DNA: TGTGCCAGTCGGGAGGGCCTGGAGTATGGCTACACCTTC. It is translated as CASREGLEYGYTF.

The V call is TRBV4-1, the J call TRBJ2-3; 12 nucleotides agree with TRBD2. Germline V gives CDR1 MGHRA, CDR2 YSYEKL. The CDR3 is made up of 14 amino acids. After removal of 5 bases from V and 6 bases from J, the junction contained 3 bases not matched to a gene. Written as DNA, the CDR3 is TGCGCCAGCAGCAGACTAGCGGGGGTCGATACGCAGTATTTT. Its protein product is CASSRLAGVDTQYF.

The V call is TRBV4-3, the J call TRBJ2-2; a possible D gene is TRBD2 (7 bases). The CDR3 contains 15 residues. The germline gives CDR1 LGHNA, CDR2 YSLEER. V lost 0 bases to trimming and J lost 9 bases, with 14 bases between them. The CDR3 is CASSQEGGAMRELFF. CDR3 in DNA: TGCGCCAGCAGCCAAGAAGGGGGGGCAATGAGGGAGCTGTTTTTT.

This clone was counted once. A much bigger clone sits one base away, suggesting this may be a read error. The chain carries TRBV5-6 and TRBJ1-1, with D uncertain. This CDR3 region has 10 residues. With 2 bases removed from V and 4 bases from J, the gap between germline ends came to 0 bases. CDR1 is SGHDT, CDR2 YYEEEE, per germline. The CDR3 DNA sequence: TGTGCCAGCAGCTTCACTGAAGCTTTCTTT. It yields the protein CASSFTEAFF.

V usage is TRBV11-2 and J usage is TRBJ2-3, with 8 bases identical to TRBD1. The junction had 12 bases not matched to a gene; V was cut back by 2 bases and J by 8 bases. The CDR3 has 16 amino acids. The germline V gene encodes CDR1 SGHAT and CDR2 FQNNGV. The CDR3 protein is CASSLRWTGFYRTQYF. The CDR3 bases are TGTGCCAGCAGCTTACGTTGGACAGGGTTCTATCGTACGCAGTATTTT. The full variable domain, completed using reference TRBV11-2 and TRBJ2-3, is EAGVAQSPRYKIIEKRQSVAFWCNPISGHATLYWYQQILGQGPKLLIQFQNNGVVDDSQLPKDRFSAERLKGVDSTLKIQPAKLEDSAVYLCASSLRWTGFYRTQYFGPGTRLTVL.

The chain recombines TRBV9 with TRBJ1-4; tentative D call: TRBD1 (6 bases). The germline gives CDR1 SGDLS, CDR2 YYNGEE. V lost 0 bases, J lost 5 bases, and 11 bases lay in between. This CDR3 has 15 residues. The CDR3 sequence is CASSVVGQLNEKLFF. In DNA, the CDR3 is TGTGCCAGCAGCGTAGTAGGACAGCTCAATGAAAAACTGTTTTTT.